The rows below give T cell receptor beta chains drawn from one sample of a study of cytomegalovirus exposure and HLA in healthy donors. Some clones are missing from TCRdb's copy, which holds only in-frame ones; the method was immunoSEQ multiplex PCR. The sample yields roughly 180,000 clones, 60% to 80% seen once. Sequencing used PBMCs. The receptors come from a man over 45 in good health and CMV-seropositive. CDR3s include the opening cysteine and the closing phenylalanine or tryptophan. Fields, in order: clone size, V gene, D gene, J gene, CDR3 protein. D genes are given only for firm matches. The size field is filled for only some rows; it gives once, few, many or a size class.

>NA|TRBV4-3|NA|TRBJ2-5
CASSQDRSAGETQYF
>NA|TRBV4-1|NA|TRBJ1-4
CASSQPQGPNEKLFF
>NA|TRBV9|TRBD1|TRBJ2-7
CASSGRQGASEQYF
>NA|TRBV15|TRBD2|TRBJ2-1
CATSSGVNKLYNEQFF
>NA|TRBV6-6|NA|TRBJ2-7
CASTTNRDSYEQYF
>few|TRBV4-3|NA|TRBJ1-1
CASSQGWRQLNTEAFF
>NA|TRBV15|TRBD2|TRBJ2-1
CATSSITLAGTSYNEQFF
>NA|TRBV7-2|TRBD2|TRBJ2-7
CASSRAGGSYEQYF
>NA|TRBV15|NA|TRBJ1-5
CATSRGGDQPQHF
>NA|TRBV5-1|NA|TRBJ1-1
CASSSTGIRTEAFF
>NA|TRBV7-9|NA|TRBJ2-5
CASSRGNQETQYF
>NA|TRBV5-1|NA|TRBJ1-6
CASSLGQDNSPLHF
>NA|TRBV10-3|NA|TRBJ1-1
CAINRGGNTEAFF
>NA|TRBV4-1|TRBD1|TRBJ1-1
CASSQETGLNTEAFF
>few|TRBV7-9|TRBD1|TRBJ2-7
CASSRGQAREQYF
>NA|TRBV5-1|NA|TRBJ2-3
CASSPGGSSTDTQYF
>few|TRBV30|NA|TRBJ1-2
CAWVQQGYGYTF
>NA|TRBV4-1|NA|TRBJ2-1
CASSQEQGSHEQFF
>few|TRBV28|NA|TRBJ1-2
CASSFQTNYGYTF
>NA|TRBV11-2|NA|TRBJ2-7
CASSLGRYEQYF
>few|TRBV21-1|NA|TRBJ2-5
CASSKARLTSFRETQYF
>NA|TRBV19|NA|TRBJ1-6
CASTLGGRNSPLHF
>once|TRBV7-9|NA|TRBJ2-2
CASSLFTAGNRELFF
>NA|TRBV28|NA|TRBJ1-3
CASTQGKSGNTIYF
>NA|TRBV4-2|TRBD1|TRBJ1-2
CASSQGTGIGYTF
>NA|TRBV27|NA|TRBJ1-4
CASSLTLREKLFF